The rows below give T cell receptor beta chains drawn from one sample of a study of blood T cell repertoires in COVID-19. TCRdb's table, derived via immunoSEQ multiplex PCR, lists solely in-frame clones and lacks some. The table lists approximately 74,000 clones, approximately 79% of them singletons, with approximately 15% in the top ten. Sequencing used peripheral blood. These receptors came from a man in his fifties or sixties with acute or convalescent COVID-19. CDR3s include the opening cysteine and the closing phenylalanine or tryptophan. A D gene is named only where the DNA matches it firmly. Size is omitted from some rows. Given values are once, few, many or a class for expanded clones.

cdr3_length | clone_size | d_call | j_call | v_call | cdr3_nt | cdr3_aa
16 | - | - | TRBJ1-5 | TRBV4-2 | TGTGCCAGCAGCCAAGAACGCGGAGGGGGCAATCAGCCCCAGCATTTT | CASSQERGGGNQPQHF
14 | - | - | TRBJ2-2 | TRBV5-6 | TGTGCCAGCAGCTTGGCAGGACTTACCGGGGAGCTGTTTTTT | CASSLAGLTGELFF
15 | few | - | TRBJ2-3 | TRBV18 | TGTGCCAGCTCACCATCAAACGGGTACACAGATACGCAGTATTTT | CASSPSNGYTDTQYF
14 | - | - | TRBJ2-3 | TRBV6-5 | TGTGCCAGCATACGGACTGAGGTTGCGGGTACGCAGTATTTT | CASIRTEVAGTQYF
15 | - | - | TRBJ2-1 | TRBV19 | TGTGCCAGTAGTATAGATAATGGGGGGTACAATGAGCAGTTCTTC | CASSIDNGGYNEQFF
12 | - | - | TRBJ2-5 | TRBV27 | TGTGCCAGCAGTGGGTGGAGGGGGCCCCAGTACTTC | CASSGWRGPQYF
14 | - | - | TRBJ2-2 | TRBV5-4 | TGTGCCAGCAGCGTCGGACAGCCCACCGGGGAGCTGTTTTTT | CASSVGQPTGELFF
16 | - | TRBD1 | TRBJ1-6 | TRBV5-1 | TGCGCCAGCAGCTTGACCCTTACAGGGGCCCTCGGAACCCTCCACTTT | CASSLTLTGALGTLHF
16 | - | TRBD1 | TRBJ1-5 | TRBV12-5 | TGTGCTAGTGGGGGCGGGAGGGGGCTTAGCAATCAGCCCCAGCATTTT | CASGGGRGLSNQPQHF
13 | few | - | TRBJ2-7 | TRBV2 | TGTGCCAGCACGTCTGGCAAATCCTACGAGCAGTACTTC | CASTSGKSYEQYF
15 | - | - | TRBJ2-7 | TRBV9 | TGTGCCAGCAGCGTAGACAACGGGGGTCGGTACGAGCAGTACTTC | CASSVDNGGRYEQYF
16 | - | - | TRBJ2-6 | TRBV7-7 | TGTGCTAGCAGCTTAGCAGGAGGTGCTGGGGCCAACGTCCTGACTTTC | CASSLAGGAGANVLTF
14 | - | TRBD1 | TRBJ1-2 | TRBV28 | TGTGCCAGCAGTTCCGGACAGGGATTCGGCGGCTACACCTTC | CASSSGQGFGGYTF
16 | - | - | TRBJ1-5 | TRBV19 | TGTGCCAGTAGTATAGGGGGGCTCCTAAGCAATCAGCCCCAGCATTTT | CASSIGGLLSNQPQHF
14 | few | TRBD1 | TRBJ1-6 | TRBV9 | TGTGCCAGCAGCGTTGGACAGGGGGCTTCACCCCTCCACTTT | CASSVGQGASPLHF
15 | - | - | TRBJ1-5 | TRBV30 | TGTGCCTGGAGTGAGAACAGTTATAGCAATCAGCCCCAGCATTTT | CAWSENSYSNQPQHF
16 | - | TRBD2 | TRBJ2-1 | TRBV7-3 | TGTGCCAGCAGCTTAAGGCGCTCAGCGGGGAGCAATGAGCAGTTCTTC | CASSLRRSAGSNEQFF
13 | - | - | TRBJ2-5 | TRBV7-9 | TGTGCCAGCAGCTCAGGCTATCAGGAGACCCAGTACTTC | CASSSGYQETQYF
13 | - | - | TRBJ1-1 | TRBV28 | TGTGCCAGCAGACAAAACCGGGACACTGAAGCTTTCTTT | CASRQNRDTEAFF
15 | - | TRBD1 | TRBJ1-5 | TRBV5-4 | TGTGCCAGCAGCTTGTCGGGACAGAGCAATCAGCCCCAGCATTTT | CASSLSGQSNQPQHF
13 | - | - | TRBJ2-3 | TRBV19 | TGTGCCAGTAGTCTGATGGGGGGAGATACGCAGTATTTT | CASSLMGGDTQYF
14 | - | TRBD2 | TRBJ2-2 | TRBV5-1 | TGCGCCAGCAGCTCCAGCGGGATCACCGGGGAGCTGTTTTTT | CASSSSGITGELFF
15 | few | TRBD2 | TRBJ2-5 | TRBV7-6 | TGTGCCAGCAGCTTTTGGGGGAGGGACCAAGAGACCCAGTACTTC | CASSFWGRDQETQYF
13 | - | - | TRBJ1-6 | TRBV30 | TGTGCCTGGAATAGGCAGGGAGGCTCACCCCTCCACTTT | CAWNRQGGSPLHF
16 | - | - | TRBJ2-6 | TRBV4-3 | TGCGCCAGCAGCCAAGAACCCGGGTCTGGGGCCAACGTCCTGACTTTC | CASSQEPGSGANVLTF
16 | - | - | TRBJ2-1 | TRBV2 | TGTGCCAGCGGTTTGACTGCAGAGAGCGCCTACAATGAGCAGTTCTTC | CASGLTAESAYNEQFF
15 | - | - | TRBJ2-1 | TRBV10-3 | TGTGCCATCAGCGACCGACTGGAAAAGAACAATGAGCAGTTCTTC | CAISDRLEKNNEQFF